These 17 T cell receptor beta chains came from one sample sequenced in a study of control samples from healthy donors and cancer patients. The repertoire was sequenced with immunoSEQ multiplex PCR; TCRdb's copy has only in-frame clones and lacks some. The data show approximately 170,000 clones, 90% seen once. The sample taken for sequencing was blood. The receptors stem from a woman in her fifties or sixties in good health.

This rearrangement joins TRBV30 to TRBJ2-7; 9 positions agree with TRBD2. The ends lost 3 bases at V and 2 bases at J; junction bases unmatched: 5. CDR3 length: 14 residues. Germline lookup yields CDR1 GTSNPN and CDR2 SVGIG (reference sequence). The CDR3 reads CAWRIAGGPYEQYF. The CDR3, as DNA: TGTGCCTGGAGAATTGCGGGGGGGCCCTACGAGCAGTACTTC.

The chain employs TRBV4-1 and TRBJ1-2; 12 bases line up with TRBD1. The CDR3 has 15 residues. V shed 4 bases and J 8 bases; nucleotides not matched to a gene: 8. CDR1 is MGHRA, CDR2 YSYEKL, per germline. CDR3 amino acids: CASSPGTGGFRGYTF. CDR3 sequence (DNA): TGCGCCAGCAGCCCTGGGACAGGGGGCTTTCGGGGCTACACCTTC.

CDR3 in amino acids: CASSGYQGGETQYF. The DNA for the CDR3 is TGTGCCAGCAGTGGCTATCAAGGGGGAGAGACCCAGTACTTC. The chain has TRBV6-2 or TRBV6-3 and TRBJ2-5; D possibly corresponds to TRBD1 (6 bases). The CDR3 is made up of 14 amino acids. CDR1 is MNHEY and CDR2 is SVGEGT in the germline V gene. V was cut by 5 bases and J by 4 bases, with 14 bases left in between.

The V and J genes are TRBV28 and TRBJ1-3; D remains unclear. Germline loops: CDR1 MDHEN, CDR2 SYDVKM. The ends were cut back, 5 bases at V and 1 base at J, with 9 bases in the middle. The CDR3 spans 14 residues. CDR3 nucleotides: TGTGCCAGCAGTACCCCTGGGTCTGGAAACACCATATATTTT. It encodes CASSTPGSGNTIYF.

This clone was seen just once. The rearrangement joins TRBV29-1 to TRBJ1-2, with 8 bases lining up with TRBD1. Germline V gene data show CDR1 as SQVTM and CDR2 as ANQGSEA. Trimming at V came to 5 bases and at J to 4 bases, leaving 9 bases not matched to a gene. This CDR3 has 14 residues. Here the CDR3 reads CSVFGQGLGYGYTF. The CDR3 nucleotides are TGCAGCGTTTTTGGACAGGGACTAGGCTATGGCTACACCTTC.

This chain joins TRBV4-2 and TRBJ2-3, with TRBD2 matching 14 bases. In germline, CDR1 is LGHNA, CDR2 YNFKEQ. The CDR3 contains 18 residues. Trimming took 0 bases from V and 6 from J; bases not matched to a gene: 8. CDR3 amino acids: CASSQDWGLAGAWDTQYF. CDR3 nucleotide sequence: TGTGCCAGCAGCCAAGATTGGGGACTAGCGGGAGCCTGGGATACGCAGTATTTT.

The chain employs TRBV5-5 and TRBJ1-5, with D perhaps matching TRBD1 (6 bases). The germline CDR1 and CDR2 sequences are SGHKS and YYEKEE (reference sequence). This CDR3 has 15 amino acids. V was pared by 0 bases and J by 4 bases, with 11 bases between. The CDR3: CASSLGQGRNQPQHF. The DNA for the CDR3 is TGTGCCAGCAGCTTGGGTCAGGGGAGGAATCAGCCCCAGCATTTT.

The chain couples TRBV5-4 to TRBJ1-2, with 7 bases matching TRBD1. The length of the CDR3 is 13 residues. The ends lost 0 bases at V and 8 bases at J; junction bases unmatched: 4. Germline assignment: CDR1 SGHNT and CDR2 YYREEE (reference sequence). CDR3 loop: CASSLAAGGGYTF. The CDR3 DNA reads TGTGCCAGCAGCTTGGCCGCAGGGGGAGGCTACACCTTC.

The V gene is TRBV7-9, the J gene TRBJ1-2; D call uncertain. Trimming left V 9 bases short and J 6 bases short, with 5 bases between. Germline CDR1 and CDR2: SEHNR and FQNEAQ (reference sequence). The CDR3 extends over 9 amino acids. The CDR3 sequence is CARLHGYTF. In DNA form, the CDR3 reads TGTGCCAGGTTACATGGCTACACCTTC. Looking up the rest from reference TRBV7-9 and TRBJ1-2 gives the full variable domain: DTGVSQNPRHKITKRGQNVTFRCDPISEHNRLYWYRQTLGQGPEFLTYFQNEAQLEKSRLLSDRFSAERPKGSFSTLEIQRTEQGDSAMYLCARLHGYTFGSGTRLTVV.

The CDR3 coding sequence is TGTGCCAGCAGAGTACTAGCGGGGGACTCCTACGAGCAGTACTTC. This translates into CASRVLAGDSYEQYF. V gene TRBV6-5 combines with J gene TRBJ2-7, with TRBD2 identical over 11 bases. Trimming at V came to 6 bases and at J to 0 bases, leaving 4 bases not matched to a gene. The CDR3 runs to 15 residues. Germline loops: CDR1 MNHEY, CDR2 SVGAGI.

The rearrangement uses TRBV5-1 and TRBJ1-1; 12 bases are shared with TRBD1. There are 13 residues in the CDR3. Germline V CDR1 and CDR2: SGHRS, YFSETQ. V lost 5 bases, J lost 4 bases, and 0 bases stayed unmatched. CDR3 nucleotide sequence: TGCGCCAGCAGGGGACAGGGGGCCACTGAAGCTTTCTTT. Translated, it gives CASRGQGATEAFF.

In this sample, this clone turned up once. V gene TRBV19 combines with J gene TRBJ2-3; 14 nucleotides match TRBD2. Per the germline V gene, CDR1 is LNHDA and CDR2 is SQIVND (reference sequence). The junction had 10 bases not matched to a gene; V was cut back by 5 bases and J by 3 bases. This CDR3 is 18 amino acids long. In DNA form, the CDR3 reads TGTGCCAGTAGTCCGGGACTAGCGGGGGTGATTTGGACAGATACGCAGTATTTT. Translated: CASSPGLAGVIWTDTQYF.

CDR3 sequence: CSASTYGDTEAFF. The CDR3 bases are TGCAGTGCTAGTACTTACGGGGACACTGAAGCTTTCTTT. The chain joins TRBV20-1 to TRBJ1-1; no reliable D call. Trimming took off 3 bases at V and 3 bases at J, with 11 bases between the two ends. This CDR3 comprises 13 residues. Per germline, CDR1 DFQATT and CDR2 SNEGSKA (reference sequence).

V gene TRBV5-1 combines with J gene TRBJ2-7; 8 nucleotides agree with TRBD1. This CDR3 has 15 amino acids. Germline CDR1 and CDR2: SGHRS and YFSETQ. Losses at the gene ends were 3 bases for V and 6 bases for J; bases not matched to a gene: 11. The CDR3 sequence is CASSSSGGGWSEQYF. The DNA of the CDR3 is TGCGCCAGCAGCTCCTCAGGGGGCGGGTGGAGCGAGCAGTACTTC.

The chain employs TRBV7-2 and TRBJ2-7; 11 bases line up with TRBD1. Germline assignment: CDR1 SGHTA and CDR2 FQGNSA. With 6 bases clipped from V and 2 bases from J, the junction kept 9 bases outside the gene matches. The length of the CDR3 is 16 residues. The CDR3 bases are TGTGCCAGCAGTCCGCTCGGGGACAGGGGGACCTACGAGCAGTACTTC. It encodes CASSPLGDRGTYEQYF.

The chain carries TRBV9 and TRBJ2-1; 8 bases line up with TRBD2. CDR1 is SGDLS, CDR2 YYNGEE, per germline. The length of the CDR3 is 13 residues. Trimming cost V 6 bases and J 12 bases; bases outside gene matches: 11. The CDR3 sequence is CASTAGDVSVQFF. The CDR3 DNA sequence: TGTGCCAGCACAGCGGGAGATGTCTCAGTGCAGTTCTTC.

This chain joins TRBV2 and TRBJ2-5; D may correspond to TRBD1 or TRBD2 (7 bases each). This CDR3 comprises 13 residues. The V gene lost 5 bases and the J gene lost 5 bases, with 12 bases spanning the gap. Germline CDR1 reads SNHLY; CDR2 reads FYNNEI. The CDR3 coding sequence is TGTGCCAGCAGTAGACAGGGAGGGGAGACCCAGTACTTC. Its protein is CASSRQGGETQYF.